This T cell receptor (beta chain) was observed in a study of preoperative IRX-2 immunotherapy in early breast cancer. Clones were read by immunoSEQ multiplex PCR, and TCRdb kept only the in-frame ones, dropping some. The sample lists 3,000 to 4,000 clones, approximately 76% occurring once. This clone was seen once. Treatment meaning: preoperative locoregional IRX-2 cytokine immunotherapy. This sample comprised tumor tissue, obtained after IRX-2 immunotherapy. This sequence originates from a human donor with breast cancer.

In nucleotides, the CDR3 is TGTGCCACCAGCAGACGGGACAGTTATCAGCCCCAGCATTTT. It encodes CATSRRDSYQPQHF. J is TRBJ1-5 and V is TRBV15; 7 bases align to TRBD1. CDR1 LNHNV and CDR2 YYDKDF come from the germline V gene (reference sequence). The CDR3 sequence is 14 residues long. V gave up 2 bases and J gave up 5 bases; unmatched junction bases: 3.